This TCR beta chain is drawn from a study of blood T cell repertoires in COVID-19. Looking at the study overall: Sites across the United States, Italy and Spain contributed samples from acute and convalescent COVID-19.

With 11 bases removed from V and 1 base from J, the gap between germline ends came to 11 bases. CDR3 size: 13 residues. Germline V gene sequence: CDR1 SGHNT, CDR2 YENEEA. The data were produced by immunoSEQ multiplex PCR, yet TCRdb's version contains in-frame clones alone and is incomplete. Among some 300,000 clones listed, 88% were seen once. The sample was peripheral blood. This chain links TRBV11-3 with TRBJ2-2, with D uncertain. This receptor was obtained from a woman aged 25 to 39 who had recovered from COVID-19. This CDR3 is CALRRQNTGELFF. The CDR3 region has the DNA TGTGCCCTTCGGCGGCAGAACACCGGGGAGCTGTTTTTT.